These 29 T cell receptor beta chains came from one sample sequenced in a study of cytomegalovirus exposure and HLA in healthy donors. The study ran its PCR with 60 Vbeta and 13 Jbeta primers. Data came from immunoSEQ multiplex PCR; TCRdb stores just in-frame clones and leaves some out. The sample has 95,000 to 150,000 clones, around three quarters seen once. Source material: PBMCs. Every receptor here comes from a woman aged 40 to 49 in good health and CMV-seropositive.

The J gene is TRBJ1-1, the V gene TRBV5-4; 7 nucleotides match TRBD1. The CDR3 consists of 15 residues. From germline, CDR1 is SGHNT and CDR2 YYREEE (reference sequence). Trimming took 3 bases from V and 0 from J; bases not matched to a gene: 5. CDR3 nucleotide sequence: TGTGCCAGCAGCTCCAAGACAGGGATGAACACTGAAGCTTTCTTT. It yields the protein CASSSKTGMNTEAFF.

The chain has TRBV2 and TRBJ1-3; TRBD1 matches 8 bases. From germline, CDR1 is SNHLY and CDR2 FYNNEI. Trimming cost V 2 bases and J 8 bases; bases outside gene matches: 2. The CDR3 runs 13 residues. CDR3 amino acids: CASSENRGDTIYF. The CDR3 nucleotides read TGTGCCAGCAGTGAAAACAGGGGGGACACCATATATTTT.

In DNA, the CDR3 is TGCGCCAGCAGCCAATTCCCATCCGGGACAGGGGAACCTGAAGCTTTCTTT. Translation gives CASSQFPSGTGEPEAFF. The genes are TRBV4-1 and TRBJ1-1; 10 bases line up with TRBD1. From germline, CDR1 is MGHRA and CDR2 YSYEKL. Trimming took 2 bases from V and 6 from J; bases not matched to a gene: 12. The CDR3 has 17 residues.

The V and J genes are TRBV7-8 and TRBJ1-2, with D perhaps matching TRBD1 (5 bases). V was cut by 1 base and J by 3 bases, with 12 bases left in between. Germline CDR1 and CDR2: SGHVS and FQNEAQ. This CDR3 is 15 amino acids long. CDR3 coding DNA: TGTGCCAGCAGCTTAGGAGGCGGGGCGGACTATGGCTACACCTTC. Translation gives CASSLGGGADYGYTF.

In its sample, this clone was seen once. V usage is TRBV5-1 and J usage is TRBJ2-7; D might be TRBD2 (5 bases). CDR3 length: 14 amino acids. V lost 2 bases to trimming and J lost 2 bases, with 11 bases between them. Germline CDR1 is SGHRS and CDR2 is YFSETQ. The CDR3, as DNA: TGCGCCAGCAGCTTAAGCAGACTAACCTACGAGCAGTACTTC. Protein sequence: CASSLSRLTYEQYF.

A few counts support this clone. The V call is TRBV11-2, the J call TRBJ2-4, with D uncertain. The DNA matches TRBJ2-7 better at its end, which makes the J call doubtful. Germline values: CDR1 SGHAT, CDR2 FQNNGV. There are 15 residues in the CDR3. CDR3 nucleotide sequence: TGTGCCAGCAGCTTAGACCCGACTTTCTCCTACGAGCAGTACTTC. The encoded protein is CASSLDPTFSYEQYF.

This clone was seen once. The rearrangement uses TRBV2 and TRBJ1-2; 9 positions agree with TRBD1. Germline CDR1 reads SNHLY; CDR2 reads FYNNEI. The CDR3 is 14 residues long. V lost 6 bases to trimming and J lost 8 bases; unmatched junction nucleotides: 10. Here the CDR3 reads CASRFNRGRGGYTF. The DNA of the CDR3 is TGTGCCAGCAGATTTAACAGGGGGCGAGGGGGCTACACCTTC.

As to this clone: In the same sample, other DNA sequences code for this CDR3. The chain combines TRBV11-2 with TRBJ2-7; 7 bases are a match to TRBD1. This CDR3 spans 17 amino acids. CDR1 and CDR2 from the germline V gene are SGHAT and FQNNGV. V lost 5 bases, J lost 4 bases, and 17 bases stayed unmatched. Here the CDR3 reads CASSTHRTGGNPYEQYF. CDR3 DNA: TGTGCCAGCAGCACTCATCGGACAGGTGGGAACCCTTACGAGCAGTACTTC.

The chain is built from TRBV13 and TRBJ2-1; TRBD2 matches 7 bases. V was clipped by 5 bases and J by 7 bases; unmatched bases: 11. There are 15 residues in the CDR3. Germline loops: CDR1 PRHDT, CDR2 FYEKMQ (reference sequence). The CDR3 loop reads CASSKRTRARNEQFF. In DNA form, the CDR3 reads TGTGCCAGCAGCAAACGGACTAGAGCTCGGAATGAGCAGTTCTTC. The full variable domain, rest sourced from reference TRBV13 and TRBJ2-1, is AAGVIQSPRHLIKEKRETATLKCYPIPRHDTVYWYQQGPGQDPQFLISFYEKMQSDKGSIPDRFSAQQFSDYHSELNMSSLELGDSALYFCASSKRTRARNEQFFGPGTRLTVL.

The CDR3 reads CASSRNSNQPQHF. The CDR3 DNA is TGTGCCAGCAGCCGTAATAGCAATCAGCCCCAGCATTTT. The chain carries TRBV11-1 and TRBJ1-5; D call uncertain. This CDR3 has 13 residues. Trimming took 5 bases from V and 0 from J, leaving 5 bases between them. The germline V gene encodes CDR1 SGHAT and CDR2 FQDESV (reference sequence).

This rearrangement joins TRBV5-1 to TRBJ2-1; TRBD1 matches at 9 bases. Germline trimming cut 6 bases from V and 2 bases from J; bases unmatched to any gene: 6. The CDR3 spans 15 residues. Germline V lookup: CDR1 SGHRS, CDR2 YFSETQ. The CDR3 DNA sequence: TGCGCCAGCACCCGACAGGGGGATGCCTACAATGAGCAGTTCTTC. It yields the protein CASTRQGDAYNEQFF.

The gene calls are TRBV28 and TRBJ2-2; no clear D. Trimming removed 3 bases from V and 1 base from J, with 3 bases in between. This CDR3 is 13 amino acids long. Germline CDR1 is MDHEN and CDR2 is SYDVKM. CDR3 in DNA: TGTGCCAGCAGTTTCGGGAACACCGGGGAGCTGTTTTTT. Amino acids: CASSFGNTGELFF.

In regard to this clone: At one end, the junction sequence differs from germline, possibly due to a read error. V is TRBV28 and J is TRBJ1-2, with 9 bases aligning to TRBD1. Per germline, CDR1 MDHEN and CDR2 SYDVKM. The length of the CDR3 is 13 residues. CDR3 DNA sequence: TGTGCCAGCAGACCCCAACAGGGGGCCTACGAGGCCTTC. As protein: CASRPQQGAYEAF.

CDR3 nucleotide sequence: TGTGCCAGCTCACCACTCTCAGGACTAGCGGGAGACCGCTCAAGCGAGCAGTACTTC. Its protein product is CASSPLSGLAGDRSSEQYF. The V call is TRBV18, the J call TRBJ2-7; TRBD2 aligns across 13 bases. J gave up 6 bases and V 1 base, and 15 bases lay outside the gene matches. CDR1 KGHSH and CDR2 LQKENI come from the germline V gene. The CDR3 loop spans 19 amino acids.

The chain recombines TRBV28 with TRBJ2-3; no reliable D call. Trimming left V 5 bases short and J 6 bases short, with 15 bases between. Per the germline V gene, CDR1 is MDHEN and CDR2 is SYDVKM. CDR3 size: 14 residues. In DNA, the CDR3 is TGTGCCAGCAGTCCCCATGGCGGCTCGGATACGCAGTATTTT. Protein: CASSPHGGSDTQYF. Using reference TRBV28 and TRBJ2-3 for the parts outside the CDR3, the full variable domain is DVKVTQSSRYLVKRTGEKVFLECVQDMDHENMFWYRQDPGLGLRLIYFSYDVKMKEKGDIPEGYSVSREKKERFSLILESASTNQTSMYLCASSPHGGSDTQYFGPGTRLTVL.

The genes are TRBV28 and TRBJ1-4; D call uncertain. Trimming cost V 8 bases and J 3 bases, with 7 bases left between them. The CDR3 length is 12 residues. CDR1 MDHEN and CDR2 SYDVKM come from the germline V gene. The CDR3 bases are TGTGCCAGCTCGGAGGCTAATGAAAAACTGTTTTTT. Translated, it gives CASSEANEKLFF.

J is TRBJ1-4 and V is TRBV30; 7 positions match TRBD1. V gave up 4 bases and J gave up 6 bases; unmatched junction bases: 11. This CDR3 has 15 residues. CDR1 and CDR2 (germline): GTSNPN, SVGIG (reference sequence). CDR3 DNA sequence: TGTGCCTGGACCCGGGGACAGAGAGTAGATGAAAAACTGTTTTTT. Encoded protein: CAWTRGQRVDEKLFF.

The chain uses TRBV4-1 and TRBJ2-7; 12 bases match TRBD2. After removal of 2 bases from V and 2 bases from J, the junction contained 1 base not matched to a gene. Germline loops: CDR1 MGHRA, CDR2 YSYEKL. This CDR3 has 15 amino acids. The CDR3 reads CASSQRLAGAYEQYF. DNA of the CDR3: TGCGCCAGCAGCCAAAGACTAGCGGGAGCCTACGAGCAGTACTTC.

This chain connects TRBV11-2 to TRBJ2-1; 11 bases are a match to TRBD2. V was clipped by 2 bases and J by 7 bases; unmatched bases: 4. This CDR3 contains 15 residues. Germline CDR1 reads SGHAT; CDR2 reads FQNNGV. CDR3 in amino acids: CASSLTSGRENEQFF. The CDR3 DNA reads TGTGCCAGCAGCTTAACTAGCGGGAGAGAGAATGAGCAGTTCTTC. The full variable domain, completed using reference TRBV11-2 and TRBJ2-1, is EAGVAQSPRYKIIEKRQSVAFWCNPISGHATLYWYQQILGQGPKLLIQFQNNGVVDDSQLPKDRFSAERLKGVDSTLKIQPAKLEDSAVYLCASSLTSGRENEQFFGPGTRLTVL.

This chain connects TRBV28 to TRBJ1-1, with 8 bases fitting TRBD1. V trimming: 5 bases; J trimming: 1 base; junction bases outside the gene matches: 12. This CDR3 is 17 amino acids long. Looked up from germline, CDR1 is MDHEN and CDR2 is SYDVKM. DNA for the CDR3: TGTGCCAGCAGTCCTACTCCAATAGGACAGGGGAACACTGAAGCTTTCTTT. This gives the protein CASSPTPIGQGNTEAFF.

The chain is built from TRBV4-1 and TRBJ2-1; 8 bases agree with TRBD2. After removal of 1 base from V and 0 bases from J, the junction contained 8 bases not matched to a gene. This CDR3 is 18 amino acids long. In germline, CDR1 is MGHRA, CDR2 YSYEKL. CDR3 DNA: TGCGCCAGCAGCCAAGCCCGACTAGCGCGGAGCTCCTACAATGAGCAGTTCTTC. Translation gives CASSQARLARSSYNEQFF.

The V call is TRBV2, the J call TRBJ1-1; 9 bases agree with TRBD1. V dropped 4 bases and J dropped 4; count of bases not matched to a gene: 7. The germline V gene encodes CDR1 SNHLY and CDR2 FYNNEI. CDR3 size: 15 residues. CDR3 residues: CASSVPDRGGTEAFF. The CDR3 coding sequence is TGTGCCAGCAGTGTCCCAGACAGGGGGGGCACTGAAGCTTTCTTT.

The CDR3 sequence: CASSEGWQVYEQYF. CDR3 nucleotide sequence: TGTGCCAGCAGTGAAGGTTGGCAGGTCTACGAGCAGTACTTC. V and J are TRBV2 and TRBJ2-7; no reliable D call. From germline, CDR1 is SNHLY and CDR2 FYNNEI. The CDR3 consists of 14 residues. Trimming removed 1 base at V and 3 bases at J, with 10 bases between.

There are a few counts of this clone. CDR3 nucleotide sequence: TGCGCCAGCAGCCCGGGAGTTGACGGCGAGCAGTACTTC. Amino acid sequence: CASSPGVDGEQYF. V gene TRBV5-1 combines with J gene TRBJ2-7; tentative D call: TRBD2 (6 bases). V was pared by 4 bases and J by 6 bases, with 14 bases between. CDR3 length equals 13 residues. The V gene's germline CDR1 is SGHRS and CDR2 YFSETQ.

This rearrangement joins TRBV6-5 to TRBJ1-2, with D tentatively TRBD1 (5 bases). Trimming removed 5 bases at V and 8 bases at J, with 21 bases between. Per germline, CDR1 MNHEY and CDR2 SVGAGI. The CDR3 consists of 15 residues. The CDR3 nucleotides are TGTGCCAGCAGTCCCACTGGGACTCCTAACCGGGGCTACACCTTC. Translated: CASSPTGTPNRGYTF.

The genes are TRBV28 and TRBJ1-5, with D perhaps matching TRBD1 (5 bases). CDR3 length: 13 residues. Germline V gene lookup returns CDR1 MDHEN and CDR2 SYDVKM. V gave up 6 bases and J gave up 6 bases, with 12 bases separating them. CDR3 in amino acids: CASRGTAIQPQHF. CDR3 DNA: TGTGCCAGCAGGGGGACTGCTATTCAGCCCCAGCATTTT.

This chain links TRBV28 with TRBJ1-1; a possible D gene is TRBD1 (6 bases). This CDR3 comprises 16 residues. V was pared by 6 bases and J by 7 bases, with 24 bases between. Germline values: CDR1 MDHEN, CDR2 SYDVKM. For the CDR3, the DNA is TGTGCCAGCAGCAGTTTAGGGGGGGGGAAAGGCAATGAAGCTTTCTTT. This gives the protein CASSSLGGGKGNEAFF.

The chain has TRBV10-3 and TRBJ2-5, with D unclear. Germline lookup yields CDR1 ENHRY and CDR2 SYGVKD. V lost 6 bases to trimming and J lost 5 bases, with 13 bases between them. This CDR3 comprises 13 residues. The CDR3 loop reads CAISLINGETQYF. CDR3 nucleotides: TGTGCCATCAGCCTTATAAACGGGGAGACCCAGTACTTC.

This chain uses TRBV19 with TRBJ1-1; TRBD1 aligns across 8 bases. In germline, CDR1 is LNHDA, CDR2 SQIVND (reference sequence). The CDR3 runs 14 residues. With 7 bases clipped from V and 0 bases from J, the junction kept 4 bases outside the gene matches. The CDR3 reads CASTPTGVNTEAFF. CDR3 DNA: TGTGCCAGTACCCCGACAGGGGTGAACACTGAAGCTTTCTTT.